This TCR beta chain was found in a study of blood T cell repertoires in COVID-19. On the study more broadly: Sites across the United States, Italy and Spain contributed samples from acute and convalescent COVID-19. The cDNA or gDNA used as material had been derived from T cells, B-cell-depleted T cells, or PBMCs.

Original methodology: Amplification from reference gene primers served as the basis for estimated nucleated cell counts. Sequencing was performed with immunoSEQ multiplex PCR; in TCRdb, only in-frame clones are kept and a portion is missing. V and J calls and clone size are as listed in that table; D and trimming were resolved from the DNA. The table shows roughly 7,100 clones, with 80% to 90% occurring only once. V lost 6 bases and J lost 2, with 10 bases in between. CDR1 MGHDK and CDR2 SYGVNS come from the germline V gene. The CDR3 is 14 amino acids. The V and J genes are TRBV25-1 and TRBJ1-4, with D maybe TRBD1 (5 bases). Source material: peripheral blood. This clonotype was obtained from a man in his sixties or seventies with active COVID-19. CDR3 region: CASRGRRTNEKLFF. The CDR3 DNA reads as TGTGCCAGCAGGGGGCGGCGGACTAATGAAAAACTGTTTTTT. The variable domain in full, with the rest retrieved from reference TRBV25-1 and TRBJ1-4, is EADIYQTPRYLVIGTGKKITLECSQTMGHDKMYWYQQDPGMELHLIHYSYGVNSTEKGDLSSESTVSRIRTEHFPLTLESARPSHTSQYLCASRGRRTNEKLFFGSGTQLSVL.